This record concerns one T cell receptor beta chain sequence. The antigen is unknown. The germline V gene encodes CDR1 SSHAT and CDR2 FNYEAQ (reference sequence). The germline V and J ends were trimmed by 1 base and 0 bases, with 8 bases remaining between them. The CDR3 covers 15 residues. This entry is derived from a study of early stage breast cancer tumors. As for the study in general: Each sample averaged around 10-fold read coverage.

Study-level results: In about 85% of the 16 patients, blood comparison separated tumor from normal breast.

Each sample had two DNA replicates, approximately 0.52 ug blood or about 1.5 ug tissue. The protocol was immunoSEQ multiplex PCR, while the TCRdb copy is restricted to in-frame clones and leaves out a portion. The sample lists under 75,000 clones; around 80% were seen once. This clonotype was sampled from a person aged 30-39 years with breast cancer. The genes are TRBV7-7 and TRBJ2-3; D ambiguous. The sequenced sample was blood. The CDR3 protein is CASSLGMASTDTQYF. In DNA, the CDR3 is TGTGCCAGCAGCTTAGGGATGGCTAGCACAGATACGCAGTATTTT.